This T cell receptor (beta chain) was retrieved from a study of blood T cell repertoires in COVID-19 (dated by TCRdb to 2018 to 2020). In the study overall: Samples covering the acute and convalescent phases of COVID-19 were provided by collaborators in the United States, Italy and Spain. Where available, HLA class I and class II types were obtained from metadata supplied by the sample provider rather than from assay-based typing. The repertoires were released in a freely available public database intended as a resource for research on the immune response to SARS-CoV-2. Sample metadata almost always included a de-identified subject ID, COVID-19 status, age in years and sex. Samples came from the ongoing ImmuneRACE study (first 160 participants) plus 1,254 subjects from 6 global collaborators. The dataset comprised deeply sampled blood TCRbeta repertoires from subjects exposed to, actively infected with, or recovered from COVID-19. The prospective study material was composed of cDNA or gDNA derived from T cells, B-cell-depleted T cells, or PBMCs.

CDR3 length: 19 amino acids, cysteine to phenylalanine. Left in the record is the CDR3 DNA by itself, 57 bases read in frame from the first base. The V end gives up 1 base and the J end 5 bases, leaving 17 bases in the junction not matched to a gene. As encoded in the germline V gene, CDR1 is SGHDN while CDR2 is FVKESK. TCRbeta CDR3 regions were amplified from genomic DNA by means of the immunoSEQ Assay, a bias-controlled multiplex PCR. As for the original processing: Within the assay, amplification of reference gene primers was used to estimate how many nucleated cells each sample contained. To quantify the absolute abundance of each unique TCRbeta CDR3 rearrangement, sequence reads were collapsed and filtered. For each sample, productive Simpson clonality was calculated by taking the square root of Simpson's diversity index across productive rearrangements. As stored in TCRdb, this immuneACCESS dataset retains in-frame rearrangements with V and J assigned. A fraction of the clones does not appear; measured against another copy, unresolved V genes explain less than half of the discrepancy, and the remainder lacks a known reason. Clonal size and the V and J genes are those of that table, whereas D and trimming came from the DNA. The sample yields 110,000 or so clones; roughly 80% were counted once. Of the sample, over 6.5% is held by the ten largest clones.

Whole blood was collected in K2EDTA tubes by collaborating institutions according to the institutions' own protocols. For TCRbeta analysis, collaborator samples were shipped as frozen whole blood, as isolated PBMCs, or as DNA extracted from either sample type. Broad study findings and their caveats: Clinical and demographic metadata were provided uncurated, with the amount varying by source and participant.

This clone occurred a few times. It lacks a known antigen. Per-base quality was not reported, and no clone a single base away is much larger than it. The chain uses TRBV14 and TRBJ2-1, with 7 middle bases fitting TRBD2. The clonotype comes from a human donor in a cohort sampled during active COVID-19. The material sequenced was peripheral blood. Here is the DNA: TGTGCCAGCAGCCAAGTAATCGGACTAGAAAACGGGGTGGACAATGAGCAGTTCTTC. Its protein reads: CASSQVIGLENGVDNEQFF.